These 21 T cell receptor beta chains were all obtained from the same sample, sequenced in a study of chemoradiotherapy in HPV16-positive cancers. Produced via immunoSEQ multiplex PCR; TCRdb's table is partial and in-frame only. The repertoire holds some 21,000 clones, with about 89% as singletons. Sequencing was performed on blood, taken from a patient who underwent chemoradiotherapy. The receptor source for this set is a human donor with HPV-associated anogenital cancer.

The chain couples TRBV11-2 to TRBJ1-2; possible D gene TRBD1, 5 bases. This CDR3 spans 15 amino acids. Germline assignment: CDR1 SGHAT and CDR2 FQNNGV. The V and J ends lost 1 base and 5 bases respectively, with 14 bases between them. CDR3 in DNA: TGTGCCAGCAGCTTAGTCCCAGGGATAGAATATGGCTACACCTTC. Translation: CASSLVPGIEYGYTF. Full variable domain (missing parts from reference TRBV11-2 and TRBJ1-2): EAGVAQSPRYKIIEKRQSVAFWCNPISGHATLYWYQQILGQGPKLLIQFQNNGVVDDSQLPKDRFSAERLKGVDSTLKIQPAKLEDSAVYLCASSLVPGIEYGYTFGSGTRLTVV.

The V call is TRBV19, the J call TRBJ1-5; weak D call: TRBD1 (6 bases). V was shortened by 4 bases and J by 2 bases, with 18 bases between the two germline ends. Germline CDR1 LNHDA, CDR2 SQIVND (reference sequence). CDR3 length equals 17 residues. The CDR3 DNA sequence: TGTGCCAGTAGTAAAGGGACAAATGGGGATCGCAATCAGCCCCAGCATTTT. Residues: CASSKGTNGDRNQPQHF.

The chain recombines TRBV6-5 with TRBJ1-1; D uncertain. This CDR3 is 15 amino acids long. Germline CDR1 is MNHEY and CDR2 is SVGAGI. The ends were cut back, 4 bases at V and 4 bases at J, with 16 bases in the middle. The chain's CDR3 is CASSWTAPKGTEAFF. DNA for the CDR3: TGTGCCAGCAGTTGGACGGCCCCGAAGGGCACTGAAGCTTTCTTT.

This chain links TRBV2 with TRBJ2-3, with D unclear. Germline V CDR1 and CDR2: SNHLY, FYNNEI. The length of the CDR3 is 12 residues. The germline V and J ends were trimmed by 6 bases and 0 bases, with 4 bases remaining between them. CDR3 sequence: CASRGSTDTQYF. Here the CDR3 DNA reads TGTGCCAGCAGGGGGAGCACAGATACGCAGTATTTT.

This chain connects TRBV27 to TRBJ1-1; weak D call: TRBD1 (6 bases). Germline V gene lookup returns CDR1 MNHEY and CDR2 SMNVEV (reference sequence). The V gene lost 1 base and the J gene lost 7 bases, with 19 bases spanning the gap. The CDR3 loop spans 16 amino acids. CDR3 protein: CASSLWGAGPALEAFF. For the CDR3, the DNA is TGTGCCAGCAGTTTATGGGGGGCAGGGCCTGCCCTTGAAGCTTTCTTT.

The chain combines TRBV7-6 with TRBJ1-3, with no clear D. The V gene's germline CDR1 is SGHVS and CDR2 FNYEAQ. The ends were cut back, 3 bases at V and 0 bases at J, with 15 bases in the middle. The CDR3 consists of 17 residues. CDR3 residues: CASSLYTDSFSGNTIYF. CDR3 bases: TGTGCCAGCAGCTTGTACACGGACTCCTTCTCTGGAAACACCATATATTTT.

The chain uses TRBV12-5 and TRBJ2-5; the match to TRBD2 covers 9 bases. CDR1 and CDR2 from the germline V gene are LGHNT and FRNRAP. V gave up 7 bases and J gave up 6 bases; unmatched junction bases: 6. The CDR3 is made up of 13 amino acids. The CDR3 sequence: CASATGLAKTQYF. The CDR3 DNA sequence: TGTGCTAGTGCCACCGGACTAGCGAAGACCCAGTACTTC.

This clone was seen only a few times. This chain uses TRBV7-9 with TRBJ2-7; TRBD2 matches 14 bases. Germline assignment: CDR1 SEHNR and CDR2 FQNEAQ (reference sequence). The CDR3 has 17 residues. The trim removed 5 bases at V and 5 bases at J, leaving 11 bases unmatched. The DNA of the CDR3 is TGTGCCAGCAGCCTAGGACTAGCGGGGGGCAGTCGTCACGAGCAGTACTTC. It encodes CASSLGLAGGSRHEQYF.

The V and J genes are TRBV9 and TRBJ2-3; 10 bases agree with TRBD2. This CDR3 spans 17 amino acids. Germline V lookup: CDR1 SGDLS, CDR2 YYNGEE. Losses at the gene ends were 0 bases for V and 0 bases for J; bases not matched to a gene: 4. The CDR3 is CASSVAPSGGSTDTQYF. CDR3 coding DNA: TGTGCCAGCAGCGTAGCCCCTAGCGGGGGAAGCACAGATACGCAGTATTTT.

This clone was seen a few times. The V call is TRBV9, the J call TRBJ1-2; tentatively, D is TRBD1 (5 bases). Per the germline V gene, CDR1 is SGDLS and CDR2 is YYNGEE. The ends were cut back, 3 bases at V and 6 bases at J, with 15 bases in the middle. This CDR3 is built from 14 residues. The CDR3 sequence is CASSAPGPHNGYTF. The CDR3 DNA follows: TGTGCCAGCAGCGCCCCAGGGCCCCATAATGGCTACACCTTC.

The V gene is TRBV9, the J gene TRBJ2-1; 7 bases are a match to TRBD2. J gave up 4 bases and V 1 base, and 11 bases lay outside the gene matches. Germline V lookup: CDR1 SGDLS, CDR2 YYNGEE. The CDR3 extends over 17 amino acids. The CDR3 reads CASSVLAASPLYNEQFF. The CDR3 DNA reads TGTGCCAGCAGCGTACTAGCGGCTTCACCTCTTTACAATGAGCAGTTCTTC.

V usage is TRBV28 and J usage is TRBJ2-7; D is uncertain. The length of the CDR3 is 15 residues. Germline assignment: CDR1 MDHEN and CDR2 SYDVKM. CDR3 sequence (DNA): TGTGGCATTTACCAGGCCCGAGGATCCTCCTACGAGCAGTACTTC. It codes for CGIYQARGSSYEQYF.

V usage is TRBV19 and J usage is TRBJ2-7, with 8 bases that match TRBD2. Germline CDR1 and CDR2: LNHDA and SQIVND (reference sequence). Unmatched junction bases numbered 11, after V lost 6 bases and J lost 4 bases. The CDR3 extends over 15 amino acids. Here the CDR3 reads CASSRGLATQYEQYF. The CDR3, as DNA: TGTGCCAGTAGCCGCGGACTAGCAACGCAGTACGAGCAGTACTTC.

This chain joins TRBV28 and TRBJ1-1; D not certain. Germline-derived CDR1 and CDR2 are MDHEN and SYDVKM. Trimming stripped 8 bases from V and 9 bases from J, with 19 bases between. The CDR3 is 13 residues long. CDR3 in DNA: TGTGCCAGCCTCAGACGACCGAGTGGCCAAGCTTTCTTT. Translated, it gives CASLRRPSGQAFF.

This chain connects TRBV19 to TRBJ2-1; the match to TRBD2 covers 7 bases. Germline V gene data show CDR1 as LNHDA and CDR2 as SQIVND (reference sequence). The CDR3 totals 16 residues. The junction had 12 bases not matched to a gene; V was cut back by 5 bases and J by 5 bases. The CDR3: CASSATSDRPHNEQFF. The CDR3 region has the DNA TGTGCCAGTAGTGCCACTAGCGACCGGCCCCACAATGAGCAGTTCTTC.

V usage is TRBV11-3 and J usage is TRBJ2-1; 7 bases match TRBD1. This CDR3 has 16 amino acids. The germline CDR1 and CDR2 sequences are SGHNT and YENEEA. V shed 4 bases, J shed 0 bases, and the junction held 6 bases outside the gene matches. The CDR3 DNA reads TGTGCCAGCAGCTCCCGGGACAGACGCTCCTACAATGAGCAGTTCTTC. It encodes CASSSRDRRSYNEQFF. The entire variable domain, with the rest obtained from reference TRBV11-3 and TRBJ2-1, is as follows: EAGVVQSPRYKIIEKKQPVAFWCNPISGHNTLYWYLQNLGQGPELLIRYENEEAVDDSQLPKDRFSAERLKGVDSTLKIQPAELGDSAVYLCASSSRDRRSYNEQFFGPGTRLTVL.

The chain has TRBV7-2 and TRBJ2-4; 8 bases line up with TRBD1. V shed 3 bases, J shed 5 bases, and the junction held 6 bases outside the gene matches. CDR3 length equals 15 residues. Looked up from germline, CDR1 is SGHTA and CDR2 is FQGNSA. This CDR3 is CASSFWTGSQNIQYF. CDR3 bases: TGTGCCAGCAGCTTCTGGACAGGGTCCCAAAACATTCAGTACTTC.

V gene TRBV2 combines with J gene TRBJ2-7; D is unclear. The CDR3 runs 13 residues. Per the germline V gene, CDR1 is SNHLY and CDR2 is FYNNEI. V lost 4 bases, J lost 5 bases, and 12 bases lay in between. As DNA, the CDR3 is TGTGCCAGCAGTGCCGGGCCGCGCAACGAGCAGTACTTC. It yields the protein CASSAGPRNEQYF.

The V call is TRBV6-1, the J call TRBJ1-5; 7 nucleotides agree with TRBD1. The CDR3 runs 15 residues. V shed 3 bases, J shed 4 bases, and the junction held 6 bases outside the gene matches. Germline V CDR1 and CDR2: MNHNS, SASEGT. This CDR3 reads CASSESRQGNQPQHF. The DNA for the CDR3 is TGTGCCAGCAGTGAGTCTCGACAGGGAAATCAGCCCCAGCATTTT.

The rearrangement links TRBV11-1 to TRBJ1-1; D is unresolved. Germline V gene sequence: CDR1 SGHAT, CDR2 FQDESV (reference sequence). V lost 6 bases and J 0 bases, leaving 17 bases between the germline ends. The CDR3 is 16 residues long. CDR3 DNA: TGTGCCAGCAGGACCGAAAAAGAGAGCATGAACACTGAAGCTTTCTTT. It yields the protein CASRTEKESMNTEAFF.

This sequence joins TRBV18 and TRBJ2-6; tentative D call: TRBD1 (5 bases). This CDR3 has 20 residues. From germline, CDR1 is KGHSH and CDR2 LQKENI. Trimming took off 2 bases at V and 0 bases at J, with 20 bases between the two ends. The CDR3 reads CASSPIRDNKKGSGANVLTF. The CDR3 DNA sequence: TGTGCCAGCTCACCAATCAGGGATAACAAAAAGGGCTCTGGGGCCAACGTCCTGACTTTC.